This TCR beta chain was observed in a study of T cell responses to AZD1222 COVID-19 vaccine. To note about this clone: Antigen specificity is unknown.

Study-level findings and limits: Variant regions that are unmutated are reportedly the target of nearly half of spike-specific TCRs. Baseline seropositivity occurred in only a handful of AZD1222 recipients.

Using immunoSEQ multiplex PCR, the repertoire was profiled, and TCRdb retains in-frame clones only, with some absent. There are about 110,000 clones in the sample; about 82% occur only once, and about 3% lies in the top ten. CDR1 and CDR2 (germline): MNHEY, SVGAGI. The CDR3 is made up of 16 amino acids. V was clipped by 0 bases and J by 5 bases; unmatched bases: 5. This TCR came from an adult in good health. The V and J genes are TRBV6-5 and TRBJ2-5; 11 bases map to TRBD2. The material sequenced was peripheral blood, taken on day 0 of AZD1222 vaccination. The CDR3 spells CASSYSLAGGRETQYF. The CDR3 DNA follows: TGTGCCAGCAGTTACTCGCTAGCGGGGGGCCGCGAGACCCAGTACTTC.